This T cell receptor beta chain was sequenced in a study of cytomegalovirus exposure and HLA in healthy donors. The CDR3 totals 12 residues. Germline V gene data show CDR1 as SEHNR and CDR2 as FQNEAQ (reference sequence). A multiplex PCR was run with 60 Vbeta primers and 13 Jbeta primers. The table came from immunoSEQ multiplex PCR; TCRdb's copy has only in-frame clones and leaves some out. Of 140,000 or so clones listed, around 82% are singletons. For this clone: The germline gene is not matched at one end of the junction; a read error may be the cause.

The receptor's source is a female donor in good health and CMV-seronegative. The chain uses TRBV7-9 and TRBJ1-1; no definite D call. Sequencing was performed on PBMCs. The CDR3 DNA sequence: TGTTCCAGCAGCTCCCGAGACACTGAAGCTTTCTTT. This encodes CSSSSRDTEAFF.